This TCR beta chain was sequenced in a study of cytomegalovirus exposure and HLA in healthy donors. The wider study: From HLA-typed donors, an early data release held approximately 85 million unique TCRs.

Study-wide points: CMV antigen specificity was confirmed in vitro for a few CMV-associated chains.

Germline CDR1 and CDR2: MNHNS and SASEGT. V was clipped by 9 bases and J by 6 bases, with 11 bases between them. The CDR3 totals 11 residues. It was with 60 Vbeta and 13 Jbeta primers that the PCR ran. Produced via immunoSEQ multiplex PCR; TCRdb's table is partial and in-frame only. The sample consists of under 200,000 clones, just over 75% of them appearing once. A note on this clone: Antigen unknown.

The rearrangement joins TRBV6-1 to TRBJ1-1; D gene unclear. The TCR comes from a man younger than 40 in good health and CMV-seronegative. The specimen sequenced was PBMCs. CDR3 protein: CASRPQAEAFF. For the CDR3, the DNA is TGTGCCAGTAGACCCCAGGCTGAAGCTTTCTTT.